This T cell receptor beta chain came from a study of PD-L1 blockade in urothelial cancer. At the level of the study: Most patients, about 90% of the roughly 29, were males with bladder-origin cancer. Counts from blood samples showed a median of 141,255 T cells.

A spike-in of synthetic TCR analog templates was added to each PCR. The assay was immunoSEQ multiplex PCR, and TCRdb's table has in-frame clones only and misses some. Among around 49,000 clones listed, roughly 78% were seen once. Noted time point: peripheral blood 6 weeks after treatment start. Locally advanced or metastatic urothelial carcinoma was diagnosed in the patients. The source of this sequence is a man aged 60 to 69 with urothelial cancer. Here the sequenced sample was PBMCs, taken around atezolizumab (anti-PD-L1) treatment.

In DNA form, the CDR3 reads TGCGCCAGCAGTTACCACCCCCCGGGACAGGGAGCTGGGGCCAACGTCCTGACTTTC. This gives the protein CASSYHPPGQGAGANVLTF. The chain has TRBV5-1 and TRBJ2-6; TRBD1 agrees at 9 bases. The CDR3 consists of 19 residues. Germline CDR1 and CDR2: SGHRS and YFSETQ. V dropped 5 bases and J dropped 2; count of bases not matched to a gene: 14.